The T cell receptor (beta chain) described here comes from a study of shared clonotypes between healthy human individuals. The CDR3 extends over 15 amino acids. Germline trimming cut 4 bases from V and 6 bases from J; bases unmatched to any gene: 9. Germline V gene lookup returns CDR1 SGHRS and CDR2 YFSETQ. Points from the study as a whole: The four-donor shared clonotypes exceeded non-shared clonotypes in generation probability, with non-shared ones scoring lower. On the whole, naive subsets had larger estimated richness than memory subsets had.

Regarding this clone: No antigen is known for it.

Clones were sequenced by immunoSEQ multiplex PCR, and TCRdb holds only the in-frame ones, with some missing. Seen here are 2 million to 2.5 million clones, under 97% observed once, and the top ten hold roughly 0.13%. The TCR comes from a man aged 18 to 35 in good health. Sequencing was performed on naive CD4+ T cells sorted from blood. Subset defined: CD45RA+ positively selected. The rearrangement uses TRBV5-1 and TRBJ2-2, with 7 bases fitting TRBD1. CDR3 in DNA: TGCGCCAGCAGCCCACGGGACAGTTCCGCCGGGGAGCTGTTTTTT. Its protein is CASSPRDSSAGELFF.